The source of this T cell receptor (beta chain) is a study of cytomegalovirus exposure and HLA in healthy donors. The donors (healthy individuals) were bone marrow donors. The PCR used 60 Vbeta and 13 Jbeta primers. TCRdb's copy holds only in-frame clones and misses some; the assay was immunoSEQ multiplex PCR. Of 150,000 to 200,000 clones listed, about 81% are singletons. CDR3 size: 14 residues. Germline V gives CDR1 GTSNPN, CDR2 SVGIG (reference sequence). The V segment lost 3 bases and the J segment 4 bases; nucleotides outside the gene matches: 5. About this clone: The antigen is unknown.

Findings of the study overall: Investigators reported under 200 TCR beta chains as tied to cytomegalovirus. Reportedly, diagnosis of cytomegalovirus status by the classifier showed high specificity and sensitivity.

This chain links TRBV30 with TRBJ1-3; TRBD1 matches at 8 bases. The source of this sequence is a man between 35 and 55 years old in good health and CMV-seronegative. Material: PBMCs. The CDR3 DNA is TGTGCCTGGAGGCGGACAGGGACAGGAAACACCATATATTTT. It codes for CAWRRTGTGNTIYF.